Sequencing of this TCR beta chain was carried out in a study of cytomegalovirus exposure and HLA in healthy donors. Both 60 Vbeta primers and 13 Jbeta primers went into the PCR. Only in-frame clones appear in the TCRdb table, and some are missing; sequencing was by immunoSEQ multiplex PCR. Across around 64,000 clones, the top ten clones capture roughly 2.4% of the sample. The V segment lost 3 bases and the J segment 7 bases; nucleotides outside the gene matches: 5. The germline CDR1 and CDR2 sequences are SGDLS and YYNGEE. The CDR3 totals 15 residues. Sequencing was carried out using PBMCs. The rearrangement joins TRBV9 to TRBJ1-5; 12 bases line up with TRBD1. The receptor's source is a female donor in good health and CMV-seropositive. This CDR3 reads CASSAGTGGHQPQHF. The CDR3 DNA reads as TGTGCCAGCAGCGCCGGGACAGGGGGCCACCAGCCCCAGCATTTT.